Listed here is a single TCR beta chain. Its antigen remains unidentified. These data come from a study of cytomegalovirus exposure and HLA in healthy donors. Whole-study context: HLA-typed donors were the source of around 77 million unique TCRs held in an early data release. Study-wide results and caveats: Later work associated over 15,000 TCR beta sequences with HLA alleles at 0.05 false discovery rate. Among TCR beta chains of equal frequency, HLA-associated ones were more clonally expanded in a later analysis.

This CDR3 has 12 residues. Trimming removed 6 bases at V and 1 base at J, with 6 bases between. Germline V gene sequence: CDR1 SNHLY, CDR2 FYNNEI. The PCR ran on 60 Vbeta and 13 Jbeta primers. TCRdb's copy holds only in-frame clones and misses some; the assay was immunoSEQ multiplex PCR. The sample gives around 150,000 clones, 64% of which show up once; approximately 2.9% is in the top ten. Sequencing used PBMCs. The TCR sequence derives from a woman under 40 in good health and CMV-seropositive. The rearrangement uses TRBV2 and TRBJ2-5, with D unclear. CDR3 DNA: TGTGCCAGCAGGTTATCCCAAGAGACCCAGTACTTC. As protein: CASRLSQETQYF.